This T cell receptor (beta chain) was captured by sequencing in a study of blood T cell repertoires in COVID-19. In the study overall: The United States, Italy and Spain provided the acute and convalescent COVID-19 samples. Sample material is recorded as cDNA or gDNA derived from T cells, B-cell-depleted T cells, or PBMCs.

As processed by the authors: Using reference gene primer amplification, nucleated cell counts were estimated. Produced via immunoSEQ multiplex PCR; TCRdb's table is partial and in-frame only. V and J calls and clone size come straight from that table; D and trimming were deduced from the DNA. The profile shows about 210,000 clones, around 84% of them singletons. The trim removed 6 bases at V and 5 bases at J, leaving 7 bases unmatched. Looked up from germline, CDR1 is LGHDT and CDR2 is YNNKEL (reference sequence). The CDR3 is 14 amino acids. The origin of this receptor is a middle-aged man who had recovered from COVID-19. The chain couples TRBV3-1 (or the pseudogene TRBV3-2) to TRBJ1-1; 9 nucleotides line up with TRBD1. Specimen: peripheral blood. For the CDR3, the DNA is TGTGCCAGCAGGAGGGACAGGGACGGGACTGAAGCTTTCTTT. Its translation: CASRRDRDGTEAFF.